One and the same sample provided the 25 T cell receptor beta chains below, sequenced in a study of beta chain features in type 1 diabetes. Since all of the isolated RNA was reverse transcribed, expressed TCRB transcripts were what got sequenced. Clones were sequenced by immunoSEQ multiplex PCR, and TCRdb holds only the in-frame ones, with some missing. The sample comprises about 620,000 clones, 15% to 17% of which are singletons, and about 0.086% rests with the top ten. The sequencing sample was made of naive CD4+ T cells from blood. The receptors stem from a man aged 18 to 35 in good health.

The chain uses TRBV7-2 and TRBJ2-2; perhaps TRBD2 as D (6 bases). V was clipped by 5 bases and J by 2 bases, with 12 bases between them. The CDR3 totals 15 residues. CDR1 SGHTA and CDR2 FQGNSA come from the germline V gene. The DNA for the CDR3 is TGTGCCAGCAGCCCCCAGCGGGTAAACACCGGGGAGCTGTTTTTT. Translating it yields CASSPQRVNTGELFF. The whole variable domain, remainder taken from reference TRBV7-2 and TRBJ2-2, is GAGVSQSPSNKVTEKGKDVELRCDPISGHTALYWYRQSLGQGLEFLIYFQGNSAPDKSGLPSDRFSAERTGGSVSTLTIQRTQQEDSAVYLCASSPQRVNTGELFFGEGSRLTVL.

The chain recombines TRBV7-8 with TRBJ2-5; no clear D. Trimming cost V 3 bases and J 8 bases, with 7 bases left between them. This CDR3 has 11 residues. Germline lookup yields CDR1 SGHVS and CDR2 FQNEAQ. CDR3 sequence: CASSFGGTQYF. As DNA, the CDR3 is TGTGCCAGCAGCTTCGGCGGAACCCAGTACTTC. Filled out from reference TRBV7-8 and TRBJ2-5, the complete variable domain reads GAGVSQSPRYKVAKRGQDVALRCDPISGHVSLFWYQQALGQGPEFLTYFQNEAQLDKSGLPSDRFFAERPEGSVSTLKIQRTQQEDSAVYLCASSFGGTQYFGPGTRLLVL.

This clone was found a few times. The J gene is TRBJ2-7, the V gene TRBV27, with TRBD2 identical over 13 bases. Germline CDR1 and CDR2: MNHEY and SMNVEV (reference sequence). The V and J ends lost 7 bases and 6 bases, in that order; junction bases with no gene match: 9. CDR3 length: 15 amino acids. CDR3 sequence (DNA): TGTGCCAGCAATACCGGGACTAGCGGGATGCGCGAGCAGTACTTC. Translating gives CASNTGTSGMREQYF.

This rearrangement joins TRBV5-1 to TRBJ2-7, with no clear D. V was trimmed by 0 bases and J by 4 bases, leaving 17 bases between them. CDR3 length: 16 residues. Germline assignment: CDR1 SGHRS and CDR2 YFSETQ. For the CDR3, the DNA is TGCGCCAGCAGCTTGGCCCCAGGATTGGACCTATACGAGCAGTACTTC. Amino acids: CASSLAPGLDLYEQYF.

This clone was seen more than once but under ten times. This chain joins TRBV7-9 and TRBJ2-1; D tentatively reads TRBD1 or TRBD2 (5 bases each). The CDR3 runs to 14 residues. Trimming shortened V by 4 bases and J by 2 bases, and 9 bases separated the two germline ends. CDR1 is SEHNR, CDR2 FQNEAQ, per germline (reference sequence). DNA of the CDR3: TGTGCCAGCAGCTGGGACCGAGCCTACAATGAGCAGTTCTTC. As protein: CASSWDRAYNEQFF.

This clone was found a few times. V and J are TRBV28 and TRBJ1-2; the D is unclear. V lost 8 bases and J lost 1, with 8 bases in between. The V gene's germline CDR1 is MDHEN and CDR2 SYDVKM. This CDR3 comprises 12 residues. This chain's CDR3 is CASGRSNYGYTF. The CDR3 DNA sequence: TGTGCCAGCGGGCGGAGTAACTATGGCTACACCTTC.

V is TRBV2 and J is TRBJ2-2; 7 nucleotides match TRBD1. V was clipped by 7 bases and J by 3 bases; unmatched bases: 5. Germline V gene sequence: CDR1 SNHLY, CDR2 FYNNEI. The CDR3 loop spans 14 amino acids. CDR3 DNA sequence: TGTGCCAGCATGCGACAGGGTCACACCGGGGAGCTGTTTTTT. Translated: CASMRQGHTGELFF. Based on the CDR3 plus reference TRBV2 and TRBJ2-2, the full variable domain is EPEVTQTPSHQVTQMGQEVILRCVPISNHLYFYWYRQILGQKVEFLVSFYNNEISEKSEIFDDQFSVERPDGSNFTLKIRSTKLEDSAMYFCASMRQGHTGELFFGEGSRLTVL.

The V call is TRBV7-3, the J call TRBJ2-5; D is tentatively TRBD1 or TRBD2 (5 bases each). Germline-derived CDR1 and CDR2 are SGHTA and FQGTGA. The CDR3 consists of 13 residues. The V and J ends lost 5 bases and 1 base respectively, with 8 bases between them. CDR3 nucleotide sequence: TGTGCCAGCAGCCCCGGGGCCCAAGAGACCCAGTACTTC. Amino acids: CASSPGAQETQYF.

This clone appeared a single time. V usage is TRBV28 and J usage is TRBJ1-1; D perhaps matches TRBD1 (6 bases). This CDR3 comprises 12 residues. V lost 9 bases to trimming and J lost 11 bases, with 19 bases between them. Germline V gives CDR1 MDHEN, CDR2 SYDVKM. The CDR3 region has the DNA TGTGCCAGTAATAGGGGGGCAGTTAGCGCTTTCTTT. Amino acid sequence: CASNRGAVSAFF.

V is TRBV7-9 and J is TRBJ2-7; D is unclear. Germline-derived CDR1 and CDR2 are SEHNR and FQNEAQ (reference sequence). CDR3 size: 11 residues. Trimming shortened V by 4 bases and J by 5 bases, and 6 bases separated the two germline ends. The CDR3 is CASSSLDEQYF. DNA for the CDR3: TGTGCCAGCAGCTCCTTAGACGAGCAGTACTTC.

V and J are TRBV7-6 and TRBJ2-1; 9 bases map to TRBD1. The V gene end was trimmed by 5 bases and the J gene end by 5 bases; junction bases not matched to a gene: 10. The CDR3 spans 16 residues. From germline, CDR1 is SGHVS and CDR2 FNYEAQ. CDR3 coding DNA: TGTGCCAGCAGCCAAATTCCGGGACAGGGTCACAATGAGCAGTTCTTC. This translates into CASSQIPGQGHNEQFF.

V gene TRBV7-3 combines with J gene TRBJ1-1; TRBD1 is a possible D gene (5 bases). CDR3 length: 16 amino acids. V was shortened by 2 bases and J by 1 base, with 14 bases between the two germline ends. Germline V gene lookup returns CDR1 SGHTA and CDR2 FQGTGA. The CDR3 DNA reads TGTGCCAGCAGCTTATACCCAGCAGGGACGAACACTGAAGCTTTCTTT. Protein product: CASSLYPAGTNTEAFF.

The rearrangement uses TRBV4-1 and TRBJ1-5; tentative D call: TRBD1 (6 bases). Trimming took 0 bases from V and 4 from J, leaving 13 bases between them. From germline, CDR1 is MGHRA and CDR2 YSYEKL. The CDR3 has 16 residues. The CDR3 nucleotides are TGCGCCAGCAGCCAAGACGGACAGCCGAGAAATCAGCCCCAGCATTTT. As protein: CASSQDGQPRNQPQHF.

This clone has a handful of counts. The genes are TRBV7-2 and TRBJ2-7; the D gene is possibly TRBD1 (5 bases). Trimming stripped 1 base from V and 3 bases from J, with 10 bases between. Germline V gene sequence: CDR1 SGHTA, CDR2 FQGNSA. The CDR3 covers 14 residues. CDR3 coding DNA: TGTGCCAGCAGCTTAGTCGGCAGGGTCTACGAGCAGTACTTC. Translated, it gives CASSLVGRVYEQYF.

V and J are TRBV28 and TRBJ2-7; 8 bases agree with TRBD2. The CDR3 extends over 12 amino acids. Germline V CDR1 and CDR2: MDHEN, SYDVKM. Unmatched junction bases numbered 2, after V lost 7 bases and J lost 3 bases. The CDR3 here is CASKAGDYEQYF. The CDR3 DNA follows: TGTGCCAGCAAAGCGGGAGACTACGAGCAGTACTTC.

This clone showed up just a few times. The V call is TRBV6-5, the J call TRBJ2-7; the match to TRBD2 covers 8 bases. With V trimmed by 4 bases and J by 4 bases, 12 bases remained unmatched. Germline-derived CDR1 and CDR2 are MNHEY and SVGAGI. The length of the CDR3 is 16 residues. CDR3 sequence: CASSWGRPGLEYEQYF. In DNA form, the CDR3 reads TGTGCCAGCAGTTGGGGGCGCCCGGGACTAGAGTACGAGCAGTACTTC.

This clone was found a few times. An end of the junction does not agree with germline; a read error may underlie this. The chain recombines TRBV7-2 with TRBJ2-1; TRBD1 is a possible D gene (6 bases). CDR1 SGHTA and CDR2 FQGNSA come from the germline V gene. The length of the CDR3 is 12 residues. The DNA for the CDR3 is TGTGCCAGCAGCATAGCCAGGGGCGAGCAGTTCTTC. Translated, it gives CASSIARGEQFF. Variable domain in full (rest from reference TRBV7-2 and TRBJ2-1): GAGVSQSPSNKVTEKGKDVELRCDPISGHTALYWYRQSLGQGLEFLIYFQGNSAPDKSGLPSDRFSAERTGGSVSTLTIQRTQQEDSAVYLCASSIARGEQFFGPGTRLTVL.

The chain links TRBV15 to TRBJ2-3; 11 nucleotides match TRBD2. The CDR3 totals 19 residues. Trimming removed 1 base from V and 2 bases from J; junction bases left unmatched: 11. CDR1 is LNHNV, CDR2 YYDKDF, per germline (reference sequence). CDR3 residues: CATSRGWAGTSGTTDTQYF. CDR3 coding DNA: TGTGCCACCAGCAGAGGATGGGCCGGGACTAGCGGAACCACAGATACGCAGTATTTT.

In DNA form, the CDR3 reads TGTGCCAGCAGCTTTGGCAGGGCTAGGGGCGAGCAGTACTTC. It specifies CASSFGRARGEQYF. V gene TRBV5-8 combines with J gene TRBJ2-7, with D possibly TRBD1 on 5 matching bases. V lost 2 bases, J lost 6 bases, and 15 bases lay in between. From germline, CDR1 is SGHTS and CDR2 YDEGEE. This CDR3 region has 14 residues. Looking up the rest from reference TRBV5-8 and TRBJ2-7 gives the full variable domain: EAGVTQSPTHLIKTRGQQATLRCSPISGHTSVYWYQQALGLGLQFLLWYDEGEERNRGNFPPRFSGRQFPNYSSELNVNALELEDSALYLCASSFGRARGEQYFGPGTRLTVT.

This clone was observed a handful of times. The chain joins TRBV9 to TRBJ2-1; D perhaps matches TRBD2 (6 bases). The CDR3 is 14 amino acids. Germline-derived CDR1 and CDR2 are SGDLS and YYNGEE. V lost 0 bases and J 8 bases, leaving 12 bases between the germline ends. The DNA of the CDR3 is TGTGCCAGCAGCGTAGATACGGGGGTCCATGAGCAGTTCTTC. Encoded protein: CASSVDTGVHEQFF. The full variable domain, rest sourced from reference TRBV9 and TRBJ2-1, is DSGVTQTPKHLITATGQRVTLRCSPRSGDLSVYWYQQSLDQGLQFLIQYYNGEERAKGNILERFSAQQFPDLHSELNLSSLELGDSALYFCASSVDTGVHEQFFGPGTRLTVL.

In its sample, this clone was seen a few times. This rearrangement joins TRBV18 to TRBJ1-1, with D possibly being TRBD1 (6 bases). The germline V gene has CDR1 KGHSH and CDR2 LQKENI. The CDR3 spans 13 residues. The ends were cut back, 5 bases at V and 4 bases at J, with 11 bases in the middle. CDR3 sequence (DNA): TGTGCCAGCTCATACAGGGAGGTCACTGAAGCTTTCTTT. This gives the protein CASSYREVTEAFF.

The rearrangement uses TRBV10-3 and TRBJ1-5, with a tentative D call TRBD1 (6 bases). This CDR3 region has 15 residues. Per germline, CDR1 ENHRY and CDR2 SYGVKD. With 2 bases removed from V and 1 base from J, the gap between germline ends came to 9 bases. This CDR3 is CAISERTVSNQPQHF. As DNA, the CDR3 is TGTGCCATCAGTGAGAGGACAGTGAGCAATCAGCCCCAGCATTTT.

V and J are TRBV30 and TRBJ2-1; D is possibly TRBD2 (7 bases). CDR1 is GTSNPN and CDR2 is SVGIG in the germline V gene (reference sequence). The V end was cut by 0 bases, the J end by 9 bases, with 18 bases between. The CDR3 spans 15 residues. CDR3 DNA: TGTGCCTGGAGTGTACGATTGGGGGGGCGAGGTGAGCAGTTCTTC. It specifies CAWSVRLGGRGEQFF.

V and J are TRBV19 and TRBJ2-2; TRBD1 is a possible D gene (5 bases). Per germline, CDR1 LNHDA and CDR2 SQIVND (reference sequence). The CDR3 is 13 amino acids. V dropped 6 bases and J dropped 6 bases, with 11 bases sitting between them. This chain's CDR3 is CASRNRSPGELFF. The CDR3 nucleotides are TGTGCCAGTAGGAACAGGTCTCCCGGGGAGCTGTTTTTT.

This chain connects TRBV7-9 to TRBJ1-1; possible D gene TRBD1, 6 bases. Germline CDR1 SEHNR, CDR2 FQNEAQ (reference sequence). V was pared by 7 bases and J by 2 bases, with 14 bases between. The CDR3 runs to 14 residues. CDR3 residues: CASIAGTPNTEAFF. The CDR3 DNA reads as TGTGCCAGCATCGCAGGGACACCCAACACTGAAGCTTTCTTT.